This TCR beta chain was captured in a study of CXCR3-negative and CXCR3-positive naive CD8 T cells. Findings of the study overall: After cryopreservation, CXCR3 expression dropped partially; most assays used fresh PBMCs. CXCR3-positive naive cells carried more hydrophobic TRB CDR3s than CXCR3-negative ones. Memory CD8+ cells had much lower diversity, and both naive subsets had comparably high diversity.

About this clonotype: The antigen remains unidentified.

Germline V gene sequence: CDR1 SGHDN, CDR2 FVKESK. The CDR3 spans 15 residues. The TRB cDNA libraries were prepared by 5' RACE with UMI labels. TCRdb re-called the 5' RACE reads and catalogs CDR3 proteins one per entry, DNA excluded. The sample holds approximately 100,000 distinct CDR3 sequences. Within the CD8+ T cell compartment, naive cells were CD45RO-CCR7+CD27+CD95-. This sequence was found in a human donor in good health. Some clones in this sample may be carry-over from other donors' samples. Sequences were obtained from naive CXCR3+ CD8+ T cells from blood. Specified subset: CD45RO-CCR7+CD27+CD95- naive CD8+ T cells expressing CXCR3 (TNR3+). V is TRBV14 and J is TRBJ2-5; the D call of TRBD1 rests on TCRdb alone, since no DNA is present to check it. The CDR3 region is CASSQKRQGGETQYF.